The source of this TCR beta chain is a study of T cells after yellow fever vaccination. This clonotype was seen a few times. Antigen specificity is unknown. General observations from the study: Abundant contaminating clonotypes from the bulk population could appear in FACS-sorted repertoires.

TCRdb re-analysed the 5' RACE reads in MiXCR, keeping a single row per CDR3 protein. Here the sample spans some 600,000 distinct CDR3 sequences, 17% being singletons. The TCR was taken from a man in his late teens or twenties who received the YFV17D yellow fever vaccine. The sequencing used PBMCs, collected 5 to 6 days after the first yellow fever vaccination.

The CDR3 is CASSFMAWASTDTQYF. The CDR3 nucleotides are TGTGCCAGCAGCTTTATGGCGTGGGCTAGCACAGATACGCAGTATTTT. V usage is TRBV7-9 and J usage is TRBJ2-3; no reliable D call. CDR1 SEHNR and CDR2 FQNEAQ come from the germline V gene (reference sequence). This CDR3 spans 16 amino acids. Trimming pared 3 bases from V and 0 bases from J, leaving 13 bases between.